Each of the 30 T cell receptor beta chains below was sequenced from the same sample in a study of molecular identifiers for immune sequencing clone quantification. TCRdb reprocessed the PCR reads via MiXCR and lists one record per CDR3 protein. The sample has around 480,000 distinct CDR3 sequences, 20% to 25% seen once. Sequenced input: naive CD8+ T cells from blood, with Jurkat cell RNA spiked in. Noted subset: FACS-sorted CD8+CD4-CCR7+CD45RA+ naive T cells. The receptors derive from a human donor in good health. Some libraries in this study had Jurkat cell RNA spiked in.

V gene TRBV4-1 combines with J gene TRBJ2-7; D may match TRBD1 or TRBD2 (5 bases each). Per the germline V gene, CDR1 is MGHRA and CDR2 is YSYEKL. Trimming shortened V by 4 bases and J by 2 bases, and 18 bases separated the two germline ends. CDR3 length equals 16 residues. Here the CDR3 reads CASSPKTGPNPYEQYF. The CDR3 coding sequence is TGCGCCAGCAGCCCAAAGACGGGACCGAATCCCTACGAGCAGTACTTC.

This clonotype was counted a single time. This chain uses TRBV6-2 or TRBV6-3 with TRBJ1-1; the D is unclear. CDR3 size: 15 residues. In germline, CDR1 is MNHEY, CDR2 SVGEGT. Trimming removed 2 bases at V and 0 bases at J, with 10 bases between. The CDR3 spells CASSYDVLMNTEAFF. CDR3 bases: TGTGCCAGCAGTTACGACGTTCTAATGAACACTGAAGCTTTCTTT.

This clonotype is a singleton in its sample. The junction departs from the called germline gene at one end, perhaps through a read error. DNA of the CDR3: TGCGCCAGCAGTGAGAATAGACAAGAGACCCAGTGCTTC. Residues: CASSENRQETQCF. The gene calls are TRBV10-1 and TRBJ2-5, with D unresolved. Germline V lookup: CDR1 WNHNN, CDR2 SYGVQD (reference sequence). This CDR3 comprises 13 residues.

For this clonotype: A much larger clone is a single base away; this may be a read error. This chain uses TRBV6-2 or TRBV6-3 with TRBJ2-2; TRBD2 aligns across 8 bases. The CDR3 spans 15 residues. Germline V gene sequence: CDR1 MNHEY, CDR2 SVGEGT. The CDR3 loop reads CASGYSLAVTGELFF. The CDR3, as DNA: TGTGCCAGCGGTTACTCACTAGCGGTCACCGGGGAGCTGTTTTTT.

This clonotype was counted many times. The rearrangement links TRBV7-9 to TRBJ1-1; a weak D match, TRBD1 (6 bases). From germline, CDR1 is SEHNR and CDR2 FQNEAQ (reference sequence). The CDR3 is 13 amino acids. The V gene lost 1 base and the J gene lost 5 bases, with 8 bases spanning the gap. Written as DNA, the CDR3 is TGTGCCAGCAGCTTAGGAGGGGGAACTGAAGCTTTCTTT. This gives the protein CASSLGGGTEAFF.

The chain has TRBV7-9 and TRBJ1-3, with D uncertain. The CDR3 is made up of 14 amino acids. Germline CDR1 reads SEHNR; CDR2 reads FQNEAQ (reference sequence). V lost 7 bases to trimming and J lost 0 bases, with 10 bases between them. CDR3 DNA: TGTGCCAGCACCCCCGCAAGCTCTGGAAACACCATATATTTT. It yields the protein CASTPASSGNTIYF. The full variable domain, with the rest looked up from reference TRBV7-9 and TRBJ1-3, is DTGVSQNPRHKITKRGQNVTFRCDPISEHNRLYWYRQTLGQGPEFLTYFQNEAQLEKSRLLSDRFSAERPKGSFSTLEIQRTEQGDSAMYLCASTPASSGNTIYFGEGSWLTVV.

This clonotype came up many times. The CDR3 region is CATAHSRADTQYF. The CDR3 DNA follows: TGTGCCACCGCTCATTCCAGGGCAGATACGCAGTATTTT. The chain joins TRBV24-1 to TRBJ2-3; a weak D match, TRBD1 (5 bases). This CDR3 spans 13 amino acids. The germline V gene encodes CDR1 KGHDR and CDR2 SFDVKD. V gave up 9 bases and J gave up 4 bases, with 13 bases separating them.

This clonotype was counted between two and nine times. The V and J genes are TRBV12-3 or TRBV12-4 and TRBJ2-1; possibly TRBD2 for D (7 bases). V gave up 6 bases and J gave up 7 bases, with 22 bases separating them. CDR3 length: 16 amino acids. The CDR3 region is CASSPEGGATRNEQFF. The CDR3, as DNA: TGTGCCAGCAGCCCAGAGGGGGGGGCCACTCGGAATGAGCAGTTCTTC.

The rearrangement links TRBV30 to TRBJ2-5, with a possible D match to TRBD1 (6 bases). The CDR3 length is 14 residues. The germline V gene has CDR1 GTSNPN and CDR2 SVGIG (reference sequence). V shed 4 bases and J shed 2 bases, with 14 bases lying between them. The chain's CDR3 is CAWNRVVGQETQYF. As DNA, the CDR3 is TGTGCCTGGAACAGGGTTGTAGGGCAAGAGACCCAGTACTTC.

This clonotype was seen ten or more times. CDR3 loop: CSAGIRQALYQETQYF. The CDR3, as DNA: TGCAGTGCTGGAATTCGACAGGCTCTGTACCAAGAGACCCAGTACTTC. The rearrangement links TRBV20-1 to TRBJ2-5; maybe TRBD1 (6 bases). CDR3 length: 16 amino acids. CDR1 is DFQATT and CDR2 is SNEGSKA in the germline V gene (reference sequence). V dropped 5 bases and J dropped 0 bases, with 19 bases sitting between them.

This clonotype appeared a few times. The rearrangement uses TRBV14 and TRBJ2-7; tentatively, D is TRBD1 or TRBD2 (6 bases each). Trimming left V 5 bases short and J 1 base short, with 15 bases between. From germline, CDR1 is SGHDN and CDR2 FVKESK. The length of the CDR3 is 15 residues. Here the CDR3 reads CASSGGRDTSYEQYF. Here the CDR3 DNA reads TGTGCCAGCAGCGGCGGGCGGGACACTTCCTACGAGCAGTACTTC.

The V and J genes are TRBV12-3 or TRBV12-4 and TRBJ2-1; D might be TRBD1 or TRBD2, each matching 5 bases. CDR3 length: 14 amino acids. Trimming removed 3 bases from V and 0 bases from J, with 6 bases in between. CDR3 DNA: TGTGCCAGCAGTTTCGGGGCCTCCTACAATGAGCAGTTCTTC. This sequence encodes CASSFGASYNEQFF.

This clonotype came up a few times. The chain combines TRBV19 with TRBJ2-4, with D possibly matching TRBD2 (6 bases). This CDR3 comprises 15 residues. V was pared by 3 bases and J by 3 bases, with 12 bases between. CDR1 and CDR2 (germline): LNHDA, SQIVND (reference sequence). CDR3 loop: CASSMGGYLKNIQYF. In nucleotides, the CDR3 is TGTGCCAGTAGTATGGGAGGCTACCTCAAAAACATTCAGTACTTC.

This clonotype has a count of ten or more. The V gene is TRBV11-2, the J gene TRBJ2-7; 12 nucleotides line up with TRBD2. CDR1 is SGHAT, CDR2 FQNNGV, per germline. With V trimmed by 3 bases and J by 2 bases, 5 bases remained unmatched. CDR3 length: 16 amino acids. The CDR3: CASSLAWTSGTYEQYF. DNA for the CDR3: TGTGCCAGCAGCTTGGCCTGGACTAGCGGGACCTACGAGCAGTACTTC.

This CDR3 is CASSPIGGSISNQPQHF. The CDR3, as DNA: TGTGCCAGCAGTCCTATAGGTGGGTCAATTAGCAATCAGCCCCAGCATTTT. The rearrangement uses TRBV28 and TRBJ1-5; D not resolved. With 5 bases removed from V and 0 bases from J, the gap between germline ends came to 17 bases. The germline CDR1 and CDR2 sequences are MDHEN and SYDVKM. The CDR3 totals 17 residues.

The V gene is TRBV6-1, the J gene TRBJ2-7, with D possibly matching TRBD1 (7 bases). V was shortened by 7 bases and J by 2 bases, with 18 bases between the two germline ends. The germline V gene has CDR1 MNHNS and CDR2 SASEGT. CDR3 length equals 15 residues. The CDR3: CASTEGPGGTYEQYF. The CDR3 DNA sequence: TGTGCCAGCACCGAAGGGCCAGGGGGGACCTACGAGCAGTACTTC.

This clonotype was counted many times. The chain is built from TRBV28 and TRBJ2-5; D remains ambiguous. This CDR3 contains 15 residues. V lost 2 bases, J lost 3 bases, and 13 bases lay in between. CDR1 MDHEN and CDR2 SYDVKM come from the germline V gene. The CDR3, as DNA: TGTGCCAGCAGTTTACCCACAGACACCGAAGAGACCCAGTACTTC. It codes for CASSLPTDTEETQYF.

Remarks on this clonotype: Possible read error: a much larger clone is one base away. J is TRBJ1-1 and V is TRBV4-3; perhaps TRBD1 as D (5 bases). Germline CDR1 LGHNA, CDR2 YSLEER. V lost 7 bases and J 0 bases, leaving 15 bases between the germline ends. There are 15 residues in the CDR3. CDR3 residues: CASNQYTGLNTEAFF. In nucleotides, the CDR3 is TGCGCCAGCAACCAGTATACGGGGCTGAACACTGAAGCTTTCTTT.

The sample holds many counts of this clonotype. The chain employs TRBV29-1 and TRBJ1-1; D might be TRBD1 (6 bases). CDR1 SQVTM and CDR2 ANQGSEA come from the germline V gene. Trimming stripped 5 bases from V and 1 base from J, with 17 bases between. This CDR3 is built from 15 residues. DNA of the CDR3: TGCAGCGTTCCTAAGGGGCAGGGGACGAACACTGAAGCTTTCTTT. The encoded protein is CSVPKGQGTNTEAFF.

In the case of this clonotype: A read error may explain this, as a much larger clone is one base away. This chain uses TRBV7-2 with TRBJ2-1; D is perhaps TRBD2 (7 bases). Germline CDR1 and CDR2: SGHTA and FQGNSA. This CDR3 spans 18 amino acids. The DNA of the CDR3 is TGTGCCAGCAGCTTCCACCCCCCTACTAGGGGGGGGGGGAATGTGCAGTTCTTC. The encoded protein is CASSFHPPTRGGGNVQFF.

This clonotype was picked up a small number of times. The chain couples TRBV20-1 to TRBJ2-7, with 10 positions matching TRBD2. The CDR3 covers 17 residues. Losses at the gene ends were 3 bases for V and 1 base for J; bases not matched to a gene: 12. Germline lookup yields CDR1 DFQATT and CDR2 SNEGSKA (reference sequence). CDR3 DNA sequence: TGCAGTGCTAGGGGGGCCGGACTAGCGGATCATTCCTACGAGCAGTACTTC. It codes for CSARGAGLADHSYEQYF.

This clonotype was found many times. The chain joins TRBV29-1 to TRBJ1-2, with a weak D call TRBD1 (6 bases). CDR1 SQVTM and CDR2 ANQGSEA come from the germline V gene. The CDR3 is 12 amino acids. Trimming took off 5 bases at V and 2 bases at J, with 9 bases between the two ends. The CDR3 loop reads CSVITGNYGYTF. The CDR3 DNA reads as TGCAGCGTTATTACAGGGAACTATGGCTACACCTTC.

V and J are TRBV7-9 and TRBJ2-7; 7 bases fit TRBD1. The CDR3 has 12 amino acids. Germline loops: CDR1 SEHNR, CDR2 FQNEAQ (reference sequence). V lost 10 bases and J lost 0; bases outside the gene matches: 3. CDR3 region: CATGTDSYEQYF. In nucleotides, the CDR3 is TGTGCCACCGGGACAGACTCCTACGAGCAGTACTTC.

There are a few counts of this clonotype. This chain connects TRBV29-1 to TRBJ2-1, with 8 bases that match TRBD2. Losses at the gene ends were 7 bases for V and 4 bases for J; bases not matched to a gene: 9. The CDR3 has 14 amino acids. Germline CDR1 reads SQVTM; CDR2 reads ANQGSEA. This CDR3 reads CSATRGGPYNEQFF. In DNA form, the CDR3 reads TGCAGCGCGACCCGGGGGGGCCCGTACAATGAGCAGTTCTTC.

For this clonotype: A much more abundant neighbour one base away suggests this may be a read error. In DNA form, the CDR3 reads TGTGCCAGCAGTTTACGTCCTGGGGCCAACGTCCTGGCTTTC. Translation: CASSLRPGANVLAF. The chain links TRBV27 to TRBJ2-6; tentative D call: TRBD1 (5 bases). The germline V gene encodes CDR1 MNHEY and CDR2 SMNVEV (reference sequence). CDR3 size: 14 residues.

There are a few counts of this clonotype. The gene calls are TRBV9 and TRBJ2-5, with 7 bases aligning to TRBD2. CDR1 is SGDLS, CDR2 YYNGEE, per germline. V trimming: 3 bases; J trimming: 0 bases; junction bases outside the gene matches: 2. The CDR3 consists of 14 residues. The CDR3 loop is CASSGAGNQETQYF. CDR3 nucleotide sequence: TGTGCCAGCAGCGGAGCGGGGAACCAAGAGACCCAGTACTTC.

This clonotype appeared many times. The chain joins TRBV28 to TRBJ2-7, with D unresolved. This CDR3 is built from 16 residues. From germline, CDR1 is MDHEN and CDR2 SYDVKM. The V and J ends lost 6 bases and 0 bases respectively, with 18 bases between them. This CDR3 reads CASRPTNDLSSYEQYF. The CDR3 DNA follows: TGTGCCAGCAGACCAACTAATGATCTAAGCTCCTACGAGCAGTACTTC.

The rearrangement joins TRBV27 to TRBJ2-7; TRBD1 matches at 8 bases. Germline V gene sequence: CDR1 MNHEY, CDR2 SMNVEV (reference sequence). V was clipped by 6 bases and J by 5 bases; unmatched bases: 12. The length of the CDR3 is 15 residues. The CDR3 DNA sequence: TGTGCCAGCAGGCTAAGACAGGGGTCGCTTGACGAGCAGTACTTC. This encodes CASRLRQGSLDEQYF.

J is TRBJ2-6 and V is TRBV2; 10 bases are shared with TRBD1. The CDR3 runs 18 residues. With 5 bases clipped from V and 2 bases from J, the junction kept 9 bases outside the gene matches. The V gene's germline CDR1 is SNHLY and CDR2 FYNNEI. The DNA of the CDR3 is TGTGCCAGCAGTACTCAGGACAGGGGGATCACTGGGGCCAACGTCCTGACTTTC. Amino acids: CASSTQDRGITGANVLTF.

This chain links TRBV9 with TRBJ2-2, with D uncertain. The CDR3 runs to 12 residues. Germline V lookup: CDR1 SGDLS, CDR2 YYNGEE. V lost 3 bases, J lost 8 bases, and 8 bases lay in between. CDR3 sequence reads: CASSEEAGELFF. The CDR3 region has the DNA TGTGCCAGCAGCGAAGAGGCAGGGGAGCTGTTTTTT.